The present entry profiles one TCR beta chain with its context. The target antigen is unknown. This sample is part of a study of shared clonotypes between healthy human individuals. The CDR3 covers 14 residues. Trimming took 4 bases from V and 4 from J, leaving 11 bases between them. Germline CDR1 MGHRA, CDR2 YSYEKL. Sequencing used immunoSEQ multiplex PCR; TCRdb keeps in-frame clones, though not all of them. Of approximately 2.3 million clones in the sample, 85% to 95% are singletons; the top ten hold 0.39%. The study, taken as a whole, reports: Donors were few, which limited the genetic and exposure-history diversity represented. Sharing across a handful of donors was seen in 4.5% to 5.5% of naive CD4 clonotypes.

Sample: naive CD4+ T cells from PBMCs. Subset meaning: CD45RA+ positively selected. The rearrangement joins TRBV4-1 to TRBJ1-3; no definite D call. This TCR derives from a man between 18 and 29 years old in good health. Some clones in this sample may be carry-over from other donors' samples. CDR3 DNA: TGCGCCAGCAGCCCCATAGGATTCGGAAACACCATATATTTT. Protein: CASSPIGFGNTIYF.